The entry that follows covers one T cell receptor (beta chain) sequence. Its specificity is not known. The sample belongs to a study of shared clonotypes between healthy human individuals. The study, taken as a whole, reports: Across a few donors, naive CD4 shared around 5.4%, naive CD8 more than 3%, memory CD4 more than 2%, memory CD8 0.4% to 0.5%.

The naive CD8 population came from CD45RO-negative cells selected for CCR7, without terminally differentiated effector memory CD45RA+ cells. Libraries were prepared by immunoSEQ multiplex PCR; TCRdb keeps only in-frame clonotypes and omits some of them. The sample holds 2 million or so clones; about 95% are singletons and the top ten take about 1.1%. From germline, CDR1 is SGHVS and CDR2 FQNEAQ. CDR3 size: 16 residues. Germline trimming cut 6 bases from V and 3 bases from J; bases unmatched to any gene: 11. The chain combines TRBV7-8 with TRBJ2-7; TRBD2 matches at 10 bases. The sequence derives from a man between 18 and 29 years old in good health. Sequenced: naive CD8+ T cells sorted from blood. CDR3 amino acids: CASRLGTSVAFYEQYF. For the CDR3, the DNA is TGTGCCAGCAGGCTGGGGACTAGCGTGGCTTTCTACGAGCAGTACTTC.